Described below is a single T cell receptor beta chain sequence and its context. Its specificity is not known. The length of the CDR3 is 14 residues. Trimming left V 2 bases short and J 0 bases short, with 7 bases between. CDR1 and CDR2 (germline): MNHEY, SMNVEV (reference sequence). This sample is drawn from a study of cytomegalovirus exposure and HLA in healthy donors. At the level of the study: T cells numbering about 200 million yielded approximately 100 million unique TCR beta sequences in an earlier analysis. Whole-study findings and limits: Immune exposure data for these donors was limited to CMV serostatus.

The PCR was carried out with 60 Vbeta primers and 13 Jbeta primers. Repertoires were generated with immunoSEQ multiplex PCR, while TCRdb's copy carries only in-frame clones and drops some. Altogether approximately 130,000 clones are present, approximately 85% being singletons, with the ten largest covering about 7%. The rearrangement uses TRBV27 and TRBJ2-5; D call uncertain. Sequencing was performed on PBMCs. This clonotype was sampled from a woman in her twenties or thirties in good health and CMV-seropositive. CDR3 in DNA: TGTGCCAGCAGTTTAACACGCAACCAAGAGACCCAGTACTTC. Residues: CASSLTRNQETQYF.